This T cell receptor beta chain was found in a study of T cells after yellow fever vaccination. UMIs were added to TCR cDNA along with a universal primer site when it was made by 5'RACE template switching. TCRdb recomputed calls from the 5' RACE reads with MiXCR, one row per CDR3 protein. The sample carries roughly 520,000 distinct CDR3 sequences, around a fifth recorded once. V was trimmed by 5 bases and J by 7 bases, leaving 20 bases between them. The CDR3 sequence is 15 residues long. Germline-derived CDR1 and CDR2 are SGHTA and FQGNSA. The sequence derives from a man between 18 and 29 years old who received the YFV17D yellow fever vaccine. This specimen consisted of PBMCs, obtained 21 days after the first yellow fever vaccination. The J gene is TRBJ1-2, the V gene TRBV7-2; no clear D gene. The CDR3 reads CASSPSGPEVSGYTF. DNA of the CDR3: TGTGCCAGCAGCCCCTCTGGCCCCGAAGTCAGTGGCTACACCTTC.